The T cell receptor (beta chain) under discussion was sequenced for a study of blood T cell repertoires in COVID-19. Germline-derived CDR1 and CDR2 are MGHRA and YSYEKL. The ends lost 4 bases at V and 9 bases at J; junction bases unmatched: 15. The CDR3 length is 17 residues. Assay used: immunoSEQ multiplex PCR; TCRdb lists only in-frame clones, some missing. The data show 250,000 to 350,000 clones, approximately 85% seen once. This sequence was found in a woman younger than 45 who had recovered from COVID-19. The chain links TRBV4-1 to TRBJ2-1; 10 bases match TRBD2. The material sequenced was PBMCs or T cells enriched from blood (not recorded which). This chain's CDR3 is CASSPFPQREGRTEQFF. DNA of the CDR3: TGCGCCAGCAGCCCCTTCCCCCAGCGGGAGGGCCGCACTGAGCAGTTCTTC.